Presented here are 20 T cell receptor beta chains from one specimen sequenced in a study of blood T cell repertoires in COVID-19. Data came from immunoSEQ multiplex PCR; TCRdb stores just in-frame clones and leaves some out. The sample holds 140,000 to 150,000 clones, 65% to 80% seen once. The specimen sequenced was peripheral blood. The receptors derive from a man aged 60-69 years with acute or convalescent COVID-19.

The CDR3 sequence: CASSLGHSYEQYF. The DNA for the CDR3 is TGTGCCAGCAGCTTAGGACACTCGTACGAGCAGTACTTC. The chain employs TRBV11-2 and TRBJ2-7; D not certain. Germline values: CDR1 SGHAT, CDR2 FQNNGV. With 1 base removed from V and 4 bases from J, the gap between germline ends came to 8 bases. The CDR3 spans 13 residues.

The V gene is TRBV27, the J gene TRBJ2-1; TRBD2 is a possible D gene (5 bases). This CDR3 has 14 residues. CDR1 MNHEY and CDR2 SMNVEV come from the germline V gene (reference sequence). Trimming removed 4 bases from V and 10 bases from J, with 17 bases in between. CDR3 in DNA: TGTGCCAGCAGTTCAACGACCGCGCGGGCAGAGCAGTTCTTC. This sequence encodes CASSSTTARAEQFF.

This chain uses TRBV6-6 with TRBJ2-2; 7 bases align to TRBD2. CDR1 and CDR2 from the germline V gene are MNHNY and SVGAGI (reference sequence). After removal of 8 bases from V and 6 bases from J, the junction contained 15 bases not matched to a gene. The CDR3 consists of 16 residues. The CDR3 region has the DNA TGTGCCAGCCGTCGAACGGGGGAGGGCCGGGCCGGGGAGCTGTTTTTT. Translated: CASRRTGEGRAGELFF.

The CDR3 loop is CSVDRGAGEQYF. CDR3 in DNA: TGCAGCGTCGACAGGGGGGCTGGAGAGCAGTACTTC. The chain joins TRBV29-1 to TRBJ2-7, with 9 bases that match TRBD1. The germline gives CDR1 SQVTM, CDR2 ANQGSEA. This CDR3 comprises 12 residues. Trimming took 6 bases from V and 7 from J; bases not matched to a gene: 7.

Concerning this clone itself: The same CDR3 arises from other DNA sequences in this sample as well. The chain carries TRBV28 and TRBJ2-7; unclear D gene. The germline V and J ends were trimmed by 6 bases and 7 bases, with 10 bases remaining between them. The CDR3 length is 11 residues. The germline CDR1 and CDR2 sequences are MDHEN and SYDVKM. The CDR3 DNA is TGTGCCAGCAGCCTCTCTAGGGAGCAGTACTTC. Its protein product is CASSLSREQYF.

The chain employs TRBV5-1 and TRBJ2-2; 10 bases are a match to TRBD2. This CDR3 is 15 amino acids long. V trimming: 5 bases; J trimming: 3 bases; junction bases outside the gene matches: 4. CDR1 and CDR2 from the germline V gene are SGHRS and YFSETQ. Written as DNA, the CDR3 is TGCGCCAGCAGATCCGGGACTAGCGACACCGGGGAGCTGTTTTTT. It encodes CASRSGTSDTGELFF.

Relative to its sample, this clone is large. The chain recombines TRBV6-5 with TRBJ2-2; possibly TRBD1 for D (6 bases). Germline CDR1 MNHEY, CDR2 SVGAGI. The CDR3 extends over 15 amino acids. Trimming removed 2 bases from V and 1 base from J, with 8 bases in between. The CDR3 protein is CASSYAGENTGELFF. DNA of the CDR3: TGTGCCAGCAGTTACGCAGGGGAGAACACCGGGGAGCTGTTTTTT.

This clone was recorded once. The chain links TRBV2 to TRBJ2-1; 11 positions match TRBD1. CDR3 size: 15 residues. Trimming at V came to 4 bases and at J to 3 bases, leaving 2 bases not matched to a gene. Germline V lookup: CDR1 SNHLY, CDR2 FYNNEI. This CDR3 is CASSGTGGVYNEQFF. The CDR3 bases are TGTGCCAGCAGTGGGACAGGGGGCGTCTACAATGAGCAGTTCTTC. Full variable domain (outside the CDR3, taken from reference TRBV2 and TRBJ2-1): EPEVTQTPSHQVTQMGQEVILRCVPISNHLYFYWYRQILGQKVEFLVSFYNNEISEKSEIFDDQFSVERPDGSNFTLKIRSTKLEDSAMYFCASSGTGGVYNEQFFGPGTRLTVL.

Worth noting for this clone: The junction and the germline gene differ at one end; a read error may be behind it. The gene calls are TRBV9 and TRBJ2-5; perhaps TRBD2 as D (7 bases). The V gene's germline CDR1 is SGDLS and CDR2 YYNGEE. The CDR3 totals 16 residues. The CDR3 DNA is TGTGCCAGCACCGTAGGGGGGGAGGGCCGGAGAGAGACCCAGTACTTC. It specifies CASTVGGEGRRETQYF.

The CDR3 bases are TGTGCCAGCAGCTACGGGCAAGAGACCCAGTACTTC. This translates into CASSYGQETQYF. The chain combines TRBV7-6 with TRBJ2-5; D not certain. The germline V gene encodes CDR1 SGHVS and CDR2 FNYEAQ. The CDR3 contains 12 residues. Trimming pared 4 bases from V and 2 bases from J, leaving 5 bases between.

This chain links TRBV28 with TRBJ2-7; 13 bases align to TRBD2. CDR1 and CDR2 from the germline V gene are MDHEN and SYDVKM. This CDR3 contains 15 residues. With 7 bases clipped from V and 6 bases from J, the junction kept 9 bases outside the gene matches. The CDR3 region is CASTPPTSGRGEQYF. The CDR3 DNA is TGTGCCAGCACCCCCCCCACTAGCGGGAGGGGCGAGCAGTACTTC.

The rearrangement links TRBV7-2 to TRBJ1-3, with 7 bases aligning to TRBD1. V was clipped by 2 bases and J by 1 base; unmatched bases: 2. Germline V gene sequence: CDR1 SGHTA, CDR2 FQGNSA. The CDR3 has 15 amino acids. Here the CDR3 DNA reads TGTGCCAGCAGCTTAATGACAGGGTCTGGAAACACCATATATTTT. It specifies CASSLMTGSGNTIYF.

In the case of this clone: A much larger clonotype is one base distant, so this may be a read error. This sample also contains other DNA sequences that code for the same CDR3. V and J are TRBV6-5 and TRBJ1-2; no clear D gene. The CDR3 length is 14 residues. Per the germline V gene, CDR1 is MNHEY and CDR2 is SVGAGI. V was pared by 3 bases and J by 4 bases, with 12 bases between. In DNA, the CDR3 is TGTGCCAGCAGTTATACCCTCTCGAGCTATGGCTACACCTTC. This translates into CASSYTLSSYGYTF.

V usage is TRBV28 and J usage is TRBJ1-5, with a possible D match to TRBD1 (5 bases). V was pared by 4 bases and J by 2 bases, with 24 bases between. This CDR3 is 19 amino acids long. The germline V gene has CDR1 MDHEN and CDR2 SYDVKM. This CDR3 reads CASSSGSGGSVMGNQPQHF. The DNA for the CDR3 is TGTGCCAGCAGTTCAGGGAGCGGGGGATCGGTTATGGGCAATCAGCCCCAGCATTTT.

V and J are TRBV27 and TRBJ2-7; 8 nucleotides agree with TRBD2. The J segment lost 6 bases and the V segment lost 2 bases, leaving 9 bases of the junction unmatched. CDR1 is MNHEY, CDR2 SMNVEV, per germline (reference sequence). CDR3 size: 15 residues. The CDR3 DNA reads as TGTGCCAGCAGTTTAGAAAAGGCGGGAGGACGCGAGCAGTACTTC. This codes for CASSLEKAGGREQYF.

The CDR3 DNA reads TGTGCCTGGAGCGACAACCCGGGGACAGGGGTTGAAAAACTGTTTTTT. Encoded protein: CAWSDNPGTGVEKLFF. The chain joins TRBV30 to TRBJ1-4, with 10 bases lining up with TRBD1. CDR3 length equals 16 residues. CDR1 GTSNPN and CDR2 SVGIG come from the germline V gene (reference sequence). With 3 bases clipped from V and 7 bases from J, the junction kept 11 bases outside the gene matches.

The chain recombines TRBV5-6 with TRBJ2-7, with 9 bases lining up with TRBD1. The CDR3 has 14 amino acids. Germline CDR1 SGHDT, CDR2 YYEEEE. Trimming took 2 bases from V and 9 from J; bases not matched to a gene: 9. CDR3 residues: CASSFDRGEAAQYF. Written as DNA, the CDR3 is TGTGCCAGCAGCTTCGACAGGGGGGAGGCCGCGCAGTACTTC.

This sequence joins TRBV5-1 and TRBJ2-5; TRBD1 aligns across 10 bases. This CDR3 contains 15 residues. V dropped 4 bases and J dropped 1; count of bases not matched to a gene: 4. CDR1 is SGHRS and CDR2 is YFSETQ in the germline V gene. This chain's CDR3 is CASSTGQGIQETQYF. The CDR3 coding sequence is TGCGCCAGCAGCACGGGACAGGGGATCCAAGAGACCCAGTACTTC.

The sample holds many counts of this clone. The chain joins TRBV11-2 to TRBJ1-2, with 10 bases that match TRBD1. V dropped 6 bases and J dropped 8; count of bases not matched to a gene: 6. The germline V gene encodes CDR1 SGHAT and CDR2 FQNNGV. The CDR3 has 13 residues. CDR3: CASSRQGAEGYTF. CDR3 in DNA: TGTGCCAGCAGTCGACAGGGGGCGGAGGGCTACACCTTC.

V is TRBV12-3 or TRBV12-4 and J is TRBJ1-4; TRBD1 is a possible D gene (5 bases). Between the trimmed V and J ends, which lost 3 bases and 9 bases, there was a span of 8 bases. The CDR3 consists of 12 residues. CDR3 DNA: TGTGCCAGCAGTTTGGAGGGGCAAAAACTGTTTTTT. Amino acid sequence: CASSLEGQKLFF.